Following are 12 T cell receptor beta chains from one sample sequenced in a study of blood T cell repertoires in COVID-19. The repertoire was sequenced with immunoSEQ multiplex PCR; TCRdb's copy has only in-frame clones and lacks some. Altogether 99,000 or so clones are present, approximately 82% being singletons, with the ten largest covering 15%. Sample: peripheral blood. The receptor source for this set is a woman older than 75 with acute or convalescent COVID-19.

This clone was found a few times. The V call is TRBV5-1, the J call TRBJ2-1; D is unclear. Germline values: CDR1 SGHRS, CDR2 YFSETQ. Deletions cut 5 bases from V and 0 bases from J, with 12 bases between. The CDR3 has 15 amino acids. The CDR3, as DNA: TGCGCCAGCAGACCACTTGCGATCTCCTACAATGAGCAGTTCTTC. Translated: CASRPLAISYNEQFF.

This clone appeared a few times. This sequence joins TRBV7-9 and TRBJ1-2; no clear D gene. Looked up from germline, CDR1 is SEHNR and CDR2 is FQNEAQ (reference sequence). Trimming stripped 1 base from V and 4 bases from J, with 4 bases between. This CDR3 region has 12 residues. For the CDR3, the DNA is TGTGCCAGCAGCTTAGACAGCTATGGCTACACCTTC. Its protein is CASSLDSYGYTF. The full variable domain, in which reference TRBV7-9 and TRBJ1-2 provide the parts outside the CDR3, is DTGVSQNPRHKITKRGQNVTFRCDPISEHNRLYWYRQTLGQGPEFLTYFQNEAQLEKSRLLSDRFSAERPKGSFSTLEIQRTEQGDSAMYLCASSLDSYGYTFGSGTRLTVV.

The chain carries TRBV9 and TRBJ2-3, with TRBD2 as a possible D gene (6 bases). The CDR3 extends over 15 amino acids. Per germline, CDR1 SGDLS and CDR2 YYNGEE. The V gene lost 1 base and the J gene lost 2 bases, with 11 bases spanning the gap. For the CDR3, the DNA is TGTGCCAGCAGCGTAAATGGGAGGTCCACAGATACGCAGTATTTT. Residues: CASSVNGRSTDTQYF.

This clone has a handful of counts. The chain employs TRBV3-1 (or the pseudogene TRBV3-2) and TRBJ2-1, with 10 bases fitting TRBD2. With V trimmed by 7 bases and J by 10 bases, 10 bases remained unmatched. The CDR3 contains 14 residues. Germline V gives CDR1 LGHDT, CDR2 YNNKEL (reference sequence). CDR3 protein: CASTKREGGREQFF. The CDR3 bases are TGTGCCAGCACCAAGCGGGAGGGCGGGCGAGAGCAGTTCTTC.

The gene calls are TRBV19 and TRBJ1-5; TRBD1 matches at 10 bases. V shed 7 bases and J 7 bases; nucleotides not matched to a gene: 13. The CDR3 is 16 residues long. The germline V gene encodes CDR1 LNHDA and CDR2 SQIVND (reference sequence). CDR3 nucleotides: TGTGCCAGTACCCGAGGGGACAGGGGAATGTGGCAGCCCCAGCATTTT. It codes for CASTRGDRGMWQPQHF.

The gene calls are TRBV10-1 and TRBJ2-3; 7 nucleotides match TRBD2. Germline V gives CDR1 WNHNN, CDR2 SYGVQD (reference sequence). This CDR3 region has 17 residues. After removal of 0 bases from V and 0 bases from J, the junction contained 6 bases not matched to a gene. The CDR3 is CASSESPSGTSTDTQYF. The CDR3 nucleotides are TGCGCCAGCAGTGAGTCGCCTAGCGGCACTAGCACAGATACGCAGTATTTT.

Only one count was recorded for this clone. The chain has TRBV9 and TRBJ2-5, with 8 positions matching TRBD2. The junction had 5 bases not matched to a gene; V was cut back by 0 bases and J by 7 bases. The CDR3 covers 14 residues. CDR1 SGDLS and CDR2 YYNGEE come from the germline V gene. The CDR3 DNA sequence: TGTGCCAGCAGCGTAGGGCGGGGGGAATGGACCCAGTACTTC. Its translation: CASSVGRGEWTQYF. The variable domain in full, with the rest retrieved from reference TRBV9 and TRBJ2-5, is DSGVTQTPKHLITATGQRVTLRCSPRSGDLSVYWYQQSLDQGLQFLIQYYNGEERAKGNILERFSAQQFPDLHSELNLSSLELGDSALYFCASSVGRGEWTQYFGPGTRLLVL.

The chain combines TRBV6-2 or TRBV6-3 with TRBJ1-5, with TRBD1 matching 7 bases. V lost 1 base and J lost 3; bases outside the gene matches: 12. CDR1 is MNHEY, CDR2 SVGEGT, per germline. The length of the CDR3 is 18 residues. CDR3 bases: TGTGCCAGCAGTTACTACCCGAAACAGGGGTTAAACAATCAGCCCCAGCATTTT. Amino acid sequence: CASSYYPKQGLNNQPQHF.

J is TRBJ2-2 and V is TRBV24-1, with D uncertain. The CDR3 is 11 amino acids. CDR1 is KGHDR, CDR2 SFDVKD, per germline. Trimming shortened V by 6 bases and J by 7 bases, and 5 bases separated the two germline ends. The CDR3 region is CATSQNGELFF. CDR3 bases: TGTGCCACCAGTCAAAACGGGGAGCTGTTTTTT.

The CDR3 protein is CASSSGQISNQPQHF. CDR3 DNA sequence: TGTGCCAGCAGCTCTGGACAGATTAGCAATCAGCCCCAGCATTTT. This chain uses TRBV7-8 with TRBJ1-5; D is perhaps TRBD1 (6 bases). Trimming shortened V by 4 bases and J by 0 bases, and 10 bases separated the two germline ends. CDR3 length: 15 residues. CDR1 SGHVS and CDR2 FQNEAQ come from the germline V gene. Looking up the rest from reference TRBV7-8 and TRBJ1-5 gives the full variable domain: GAGVSQSPRYKVAKRGQDVALRCDPISGHVSLFWYQQALGQGPEFLTYFQNEAQLDKSGLPSDRFFAERPEGSVSTLKIQRTQQEDSAVYLCASSSGQISNQPQHFGDGTRLSIL.

This chain uses TRBV5-1 with TRBJ2-5; 9 bases agree with TRBD1. Unmatched junction bases numbered 2, after V lost 2 bases and J lost 3 bases. The CDR3 spans 14 residues. The germline V gene encodes CDR1 SGHRS and CDR2 YFSETQ. The CDR3 nucleotides are TGCGCCAGCAGCTTTACAGGGGGCGAAGAGACCCAGTACTTC. This translates into CASSFTGGEETQYF.

J is TRBJ2-5 and V is TRBV7-2; TRBD1 is a possible D gene (5 bases). Germline V gene lookup returns CDR1 SGHTA and CDR2 FQGNSA. The V end lost 3 bases, the J end lost 3 bases, and 8 bases lay between the germline ends. The CDR3 runs 13 residues. This CDR3 is CASSFQTEETQYF. CDR3 in DNA: TGTGCCAGCAGCTTCCAGACAGAAGAGACCCAGTACTTC.